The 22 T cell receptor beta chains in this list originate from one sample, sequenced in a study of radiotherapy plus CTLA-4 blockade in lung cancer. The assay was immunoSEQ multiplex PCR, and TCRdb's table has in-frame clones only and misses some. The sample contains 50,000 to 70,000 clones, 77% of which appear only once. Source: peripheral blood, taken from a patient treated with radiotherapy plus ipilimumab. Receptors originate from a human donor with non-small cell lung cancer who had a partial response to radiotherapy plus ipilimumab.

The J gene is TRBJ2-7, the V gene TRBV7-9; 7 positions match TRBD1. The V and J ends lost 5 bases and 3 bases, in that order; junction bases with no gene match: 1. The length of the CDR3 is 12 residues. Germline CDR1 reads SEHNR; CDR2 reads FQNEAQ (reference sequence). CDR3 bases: TGTGCCAGCAGCGGGGACAGCTACGAGCAGTACTTC. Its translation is CASSGDSYEQYF.

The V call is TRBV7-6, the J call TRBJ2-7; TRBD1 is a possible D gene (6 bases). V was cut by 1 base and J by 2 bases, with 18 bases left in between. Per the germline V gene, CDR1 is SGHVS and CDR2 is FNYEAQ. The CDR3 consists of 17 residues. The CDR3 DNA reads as TGTGCCAGCAGCTTAGGGGCCGTACAGGGTCTTGCCTACGAGCAGTACTTC. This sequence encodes CASSLGAVQGLAYEQYF.

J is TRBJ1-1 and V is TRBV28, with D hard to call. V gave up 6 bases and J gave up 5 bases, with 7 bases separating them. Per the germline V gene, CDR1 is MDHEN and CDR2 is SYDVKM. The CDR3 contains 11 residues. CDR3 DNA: TGTGCCAGCAGGTTGACAACTGAAGCTTTCTTT. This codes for CASRLTTEAFF.

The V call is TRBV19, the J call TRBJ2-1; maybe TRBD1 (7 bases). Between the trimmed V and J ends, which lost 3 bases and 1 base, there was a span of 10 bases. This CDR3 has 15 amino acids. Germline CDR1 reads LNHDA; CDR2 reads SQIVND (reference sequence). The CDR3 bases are TGTGCCAGTAGTATGGAGGGGGCATCCTACAATGAGCAGTTCTTC. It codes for CASSMEGASYNEQFF.

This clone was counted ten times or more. The CDR3 loop is CASVPTGGRYEQYF. In nucleotides, the CDR3 is TGTGCCAGCGTGCCGACGGGGGGCCGTTACGAGCAGTACTTC. V gene TRBV7-9 combines with J gene TRBJ2-7; TRBD2 is a possible D gene (7 bases). The CDR3 runs to 14 residues. CDR1 SEHNR and CDR2 FQNEAQ come from the germline V gene (reference sequence). Between the trimmed V and J ends, which lost 8 bases and 4 bases, there was a span of 18 bases.

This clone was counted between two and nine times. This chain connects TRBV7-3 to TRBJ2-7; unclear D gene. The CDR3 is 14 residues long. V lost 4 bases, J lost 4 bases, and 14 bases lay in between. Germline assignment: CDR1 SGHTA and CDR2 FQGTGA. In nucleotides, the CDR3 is TGTGCCAGCAGCTCTTACATCGCTCCTTACGAGCAGTACTTC. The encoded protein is CASSSYIAPYEQYF.

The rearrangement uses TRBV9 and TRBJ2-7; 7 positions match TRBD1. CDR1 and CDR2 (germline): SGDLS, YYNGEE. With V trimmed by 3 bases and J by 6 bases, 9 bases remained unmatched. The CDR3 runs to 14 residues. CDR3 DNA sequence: TGTGCCAGCAGCGGAGCCCCGACAGGGAGCGAGCAGTACTTC. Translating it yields CASSGAPTGSEQYF.

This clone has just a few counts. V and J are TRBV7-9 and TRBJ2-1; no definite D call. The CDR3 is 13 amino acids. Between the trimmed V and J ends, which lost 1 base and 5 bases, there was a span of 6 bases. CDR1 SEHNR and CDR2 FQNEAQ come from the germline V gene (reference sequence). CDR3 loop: CASSLDSHNEQFF. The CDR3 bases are TGTGCCAGCAGCTTAGACTCGCACAATGAGCAGTTCTTC. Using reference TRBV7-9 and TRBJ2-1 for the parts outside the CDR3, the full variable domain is DTGVSQNPRHKITKRGQNVTFRCDPISEHNRLYWYRQTLGQGPEFLTYFQNEAQLEKSRLLSDRFSAERPKGSFSTLEIQRTEQGDSAMYLCASSLDSHNEQFFGPGTRLTVL.

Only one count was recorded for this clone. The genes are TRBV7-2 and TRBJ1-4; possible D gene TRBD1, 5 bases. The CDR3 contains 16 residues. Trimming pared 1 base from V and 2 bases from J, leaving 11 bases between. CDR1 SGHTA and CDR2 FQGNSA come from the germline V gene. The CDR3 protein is CASSLGGSATNEKLFF. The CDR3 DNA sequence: TGTGCCAGCAGCTTAGGGGGCTCCGCGACTAATGAAAAACTGTTTTTT.

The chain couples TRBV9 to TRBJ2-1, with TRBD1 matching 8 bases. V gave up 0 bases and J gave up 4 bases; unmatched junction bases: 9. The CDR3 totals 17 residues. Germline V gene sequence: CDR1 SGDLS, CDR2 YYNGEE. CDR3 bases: TGTGCCAGCAGCGTAGGTACAGGGGGGCTGCAGTACAATGAGCAGTTCTTC. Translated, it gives CASSVGTGGLQYNEQFF.

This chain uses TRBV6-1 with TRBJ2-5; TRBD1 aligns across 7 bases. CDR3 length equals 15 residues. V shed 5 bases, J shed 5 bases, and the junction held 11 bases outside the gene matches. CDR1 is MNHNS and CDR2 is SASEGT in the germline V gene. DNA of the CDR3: TGTGCCAGCAGTCCTAGGGTAGGGGGCGACGAGACCCAGTACTTC. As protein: CASSPRVGGDETQYF.

The CDR3 sequence is CASSLIQGLHETQYF. CDR3 sequence (DNA): TGCGCCAGCAGCTTGATACAGGGTCTACATGAGACCCAGTACTTC. The chain has TRBV5-1 and TRBJ2-5; weak D call: TRBD1 (6 bases). The germline V gene encodes CDR1 SGHRS and CDR2 YFSETQ. Trimming pared 1 base from V and 5 bases from J, leaving 15 bases between. This CDR3 is 15 amino acids long. The whole variable domain, filled in from reference TRBV5-1 and TRBJ2-5, reads KAGVTQTPRYLIKTRGQQVTLSCSPISGHRSVSWYQQTPGQGLQFLFEYFSETQRNKGNFPGRFSGRQFSNSRSEMNVSTLELGDSALYLCASSLIQGLHETQYFGPGTRLLVL.

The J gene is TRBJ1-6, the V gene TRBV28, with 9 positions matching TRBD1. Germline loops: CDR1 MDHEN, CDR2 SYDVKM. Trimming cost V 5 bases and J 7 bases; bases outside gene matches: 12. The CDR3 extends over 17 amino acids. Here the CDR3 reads CASSRTRTGAGNSPLHF. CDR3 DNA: TGTGCCAGCAGTCGAACGAGGACAGGGGCAGGGAATTCACCCCTCCACTTT. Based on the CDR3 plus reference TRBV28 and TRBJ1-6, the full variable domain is DVKVTQSSRYLVKRTGEKVFLECVQDMDHENMFWYRQDPGLGLRLIYFSYDVKMKEKGDIPEGYSVSREKKERFSLILESASTNQTSMYLCASSRTRTGAGNSPLHFGNGTRLTVT.

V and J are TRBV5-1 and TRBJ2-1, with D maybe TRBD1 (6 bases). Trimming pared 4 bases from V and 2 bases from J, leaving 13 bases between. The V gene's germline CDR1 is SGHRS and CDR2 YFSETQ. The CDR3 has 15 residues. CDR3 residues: CASSLGQITYNEQFF. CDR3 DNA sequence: TGCGCCAGCAGCCTAGGACAGATAACCTACAATGAGCAGTTCTTC.

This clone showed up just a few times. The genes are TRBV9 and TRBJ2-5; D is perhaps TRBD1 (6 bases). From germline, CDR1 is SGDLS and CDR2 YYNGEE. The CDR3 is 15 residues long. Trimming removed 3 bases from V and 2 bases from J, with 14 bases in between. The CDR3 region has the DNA TGTGCCAGCAGCGCCCAGATAGGGGGACAAGAGACCCAGTACTTC. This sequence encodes CASSAQIGGQETQYF.

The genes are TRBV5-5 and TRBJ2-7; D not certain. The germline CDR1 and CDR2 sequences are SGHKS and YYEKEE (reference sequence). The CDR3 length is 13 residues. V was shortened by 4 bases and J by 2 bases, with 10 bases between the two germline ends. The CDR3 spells CASSPGPPYEQYF. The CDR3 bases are TGTGCCAGCAGCCCCGGTCCGCCCTACGAGCAGTACTTC. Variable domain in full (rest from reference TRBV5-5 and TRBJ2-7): DAGVTQSPTHLIKTRGQQVTLRCSPISGHKSVSWYQQVLGQGPQFIFQYYEKEERGRGNFPDRFSARQFPNYSSELNVNALLLGDSALYLCASSPGPPYEQYFGPGTRLTVT.

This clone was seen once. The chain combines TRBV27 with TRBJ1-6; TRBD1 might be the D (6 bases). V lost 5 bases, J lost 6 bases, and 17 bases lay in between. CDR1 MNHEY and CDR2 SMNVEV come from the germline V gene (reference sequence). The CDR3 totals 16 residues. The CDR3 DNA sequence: TGTGCCAGCAGTGAACAAAGCAGGGGACGTAATTCACCCCTCCACTTT. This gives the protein CASSEQSRGRNSPLHF.

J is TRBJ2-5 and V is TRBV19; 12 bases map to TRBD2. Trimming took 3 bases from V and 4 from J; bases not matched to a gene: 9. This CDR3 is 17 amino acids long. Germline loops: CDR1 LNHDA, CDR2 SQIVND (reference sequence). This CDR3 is CASSIGTSGSWRETQYF. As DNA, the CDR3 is TGTGCCAGTAGTATCGGGACTAGCGGGTCCTGGAGAGAGACCCAGTACTTC.

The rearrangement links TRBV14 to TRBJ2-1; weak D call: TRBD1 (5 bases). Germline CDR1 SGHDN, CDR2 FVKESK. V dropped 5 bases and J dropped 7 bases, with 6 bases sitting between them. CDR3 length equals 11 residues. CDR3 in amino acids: CASSSGNEQFF. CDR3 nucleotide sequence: TGTGCCAGCAGCTCAGGGAATGAGCAGTTCTTC. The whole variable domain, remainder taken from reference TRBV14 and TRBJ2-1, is EAGVTQFPSHSVIEKGQTVTLRCDPISGHDNLYWYRRVMGKEIKFLLHFVKESKQDESGMPNNRFLAERTGGTYSTLKVQPAELEDSGVYFCASSSGNEQFFGPGTRLTVL.

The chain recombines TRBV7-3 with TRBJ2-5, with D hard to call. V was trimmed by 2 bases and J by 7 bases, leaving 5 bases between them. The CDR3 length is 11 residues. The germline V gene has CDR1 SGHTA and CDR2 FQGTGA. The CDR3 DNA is TGTGCCAGCAGCTTAGGGCGGACCCAGTACTTC. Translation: CASSLGRTQYF.

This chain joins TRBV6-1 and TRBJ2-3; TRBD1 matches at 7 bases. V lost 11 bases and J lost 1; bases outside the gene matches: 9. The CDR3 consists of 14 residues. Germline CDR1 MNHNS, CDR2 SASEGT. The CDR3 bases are TGTGCCCTCCAGCAGGGGGTTGGCACAGATACGCAGTATTTT. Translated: CALQQGVGTDTQYF.

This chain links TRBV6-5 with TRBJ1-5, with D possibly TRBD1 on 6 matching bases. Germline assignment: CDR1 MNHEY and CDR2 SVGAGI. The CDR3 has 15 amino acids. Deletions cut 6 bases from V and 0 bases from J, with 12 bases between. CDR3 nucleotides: TGTGCCAGCAGACAACAGGGCTATAGCAATCAGCCCCAGCATTTT. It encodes CASRQQGYSNQPQHF.